This TCR beta chain came from a study of shared clonotypes between healthy human individuals (dated by TCRdb to about 2020). About the investigation overall: Two women and a few men aged 18 to 49 years were included in the cohort. Per donor, three plates each were used for CD4 naive and CD4 memory, two for CD8 naive, and one for CD8 memory. Blood TCR repertoires of a handful of healthy adults were deeply sequenced to estimate repertoire size and the extent of clonotype sharing between individuals. Libraries were prepared and TCR repertoires were sequenced by different laboratories using diverse techniques, in order to increase sequencing depth and limit assay-specific biases. Between about 0.94 and 8.9 billion PBMCs per donor were obtained by leukapheresis. Study-wide conclusions, independent of this receptor: Sampling was restricted to blood, and TCR repertoires in tissues likely differ from the TCR repertoires found in blood. Across a handful of donors, around 5.4% of naive CD4, around 3.3% of naive CD8, about 2.3% of memory CD4, and roughly 0.4% of memory CD8 clonotypes were shared. Based on pairwise subsampling, the degree of clonotype sharing among donors was expected to be affected by sequencing depth. Even with the large sequencing depth, rarefaction of the sorted-subset datasets indicated that sequencing was incomplete. The genetic and exposure-history diversity represented was limited by the small number of donors. Larger estimated clonotype richness was generally found for naive subsets than for memory subsets. Compared with non-shared clonotypes, clonotypes shared by all four sorted-subset donors had higher generation probabilities.

V loses 5 bases, J loses 1 base, and the germline ends lie 18 bases apart. The germline V gene (reference sequence) yields LNHDA for CDR1 and SQIVND for CDR2. Counted from cysteine to phenylalanine, this CDR3 has 17 amino acids. Only the CDR3 DNA stays, 51 bases, in frame from base 1. TCR CDR3 regions were amplified from genomic DNA by multiplex PCR using the deep immunoSEQ assay. Extracted genomic DNA from each cell subset was spread evenly across all wells of several immunoSEQ 96-well plates, with each plate serving as a replicate. For sorted subsets, each replicate PCR was loaded with approximately 200 ng genomic DNA, equivalent to about 30,000 T cell genomes. Purified libraries were measured with a Qubit 3.0 fluorometer, size-checked on a Bioanalyzer 2100, and measured again with the KAPA Library Quantification kit. A separate single-read 150-cycle Illumina NextSeq 550 flow cell was used to sequence each immunoSEQ 96-well plate. Concerning the study's data processing: Because the immunoSEQ output included only junctional sequences and no quality scores, the filtering could not be the same as the filtering used for full-length reads. Sequences were annotated with PyIR, a Python wrapper for IgBLAST v1.9, using IMGT germline references to assign V/J genes and CDR3. Reads were filtered out if the reads had weak V/J assignments (E-value above 1e-6), no CDR3, stop codons, out-of-frame junctions, or ambiguous translated residues. V3J clonotypes were defined by identical inferred V gene, J gene, and CDR3 amino acid sequence. Percentage overlap between repertoires was computed as shared unique clonotypes divided by the size of the smaller repertoire. Repertoire richness was assessed with RTK rarefaction, the Chao1 estimator, and Recon v2.1 estimates of unobserved clonotypes. For all TCRbeta clonotypes obtained by the gDNA method from four donors, generation probabilities were computed with OLGA. Not all clones reach the TCRdb copy of this immuneACCESS table, which keeps in-frame sequences only. Checked studies attribute under half of the gap to unresolved V genes and leave the rest unexplained. The V and J calls and clone size come from that table; D and trimming were worked out from the DNA. The table for this sample lists about 2.2 million clones; around 93% of them were counted only once. The ten top clones hold under 2% of the sample.

CD8 naive samples were obtained by positive selection for CCR7 among CD45RO-negative cells, yielding a CD45RA+CCR7+ population from which TemRA cells were excluded. Donors were healthy HIV-negative adults with no recently reported acute infections or vaccinations. Only Caucasian adults living in Nashville, Tennessee, USA were represented among the donors. Blood was collected by leukapheresis, and PBMCs were isolated by Ficoll-Histopaque density gradient centrifugation and then cryopreserved in liquid nitrogen vapor phase. Analytical flow cytometry was used to check the purity and quantity of every magnetically sorted T cell population. Genomic DNA was isolated from each sorted fraction and quantified by UV absorbance on a Nanodrop 2000c. With respect to this clone: No cognate antigen has been identified for it. Per-base quality was not reported, and no clone a single base away is much larger than it.

This receptor was identified in a man aged 18 to 29 in good health. Some clones in this sample may be carry-over from other donors' samples. This receptor chain uses TRBV19 and TRBJ2-1; tentative D gene TRBD2, with 5 bases matching. The sequenced material came from naive CD8+ T cells from PBMCs. In the paper's terms, the cell subset or site label means: CD45RA+CCR7+. In nucleotides, the sequence is TGTGCCAGTAGTGGGGAGTCGGGCAGTGGTTCCTACAATGAGCAGTTCTTC. Translated, this gives CASSGESGSGSYNEQFF. The reference TRBV19 and TRBJ2-1 proteins fill in what lies around the CDR3, so the full variable domain reads DGGITQSPKYLFRKEGQNVTLSCEQNLNHDAMYWYRQDPGQGLRLIYYSQIVNDFQKGDIAEGYSVSREKKESFPLTVTSAQKNPTAFYLCASSGESGSGSYNEQFFGPGTRLTVL.